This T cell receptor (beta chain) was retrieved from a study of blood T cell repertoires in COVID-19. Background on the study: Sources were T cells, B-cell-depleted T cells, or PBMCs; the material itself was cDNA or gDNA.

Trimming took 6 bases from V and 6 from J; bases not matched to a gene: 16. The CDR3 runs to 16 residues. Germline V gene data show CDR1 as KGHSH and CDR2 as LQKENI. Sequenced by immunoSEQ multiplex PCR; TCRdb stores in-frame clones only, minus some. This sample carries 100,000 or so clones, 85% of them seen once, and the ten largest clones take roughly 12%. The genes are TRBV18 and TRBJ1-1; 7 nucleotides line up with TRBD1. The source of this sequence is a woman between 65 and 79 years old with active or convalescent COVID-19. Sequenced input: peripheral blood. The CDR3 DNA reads TGTGCCAGCTCCTTGGACAGGTCCCTCCTCGGACCTGAAGCTTTCTTT. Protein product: CASSLDRSLLGPEAFF.